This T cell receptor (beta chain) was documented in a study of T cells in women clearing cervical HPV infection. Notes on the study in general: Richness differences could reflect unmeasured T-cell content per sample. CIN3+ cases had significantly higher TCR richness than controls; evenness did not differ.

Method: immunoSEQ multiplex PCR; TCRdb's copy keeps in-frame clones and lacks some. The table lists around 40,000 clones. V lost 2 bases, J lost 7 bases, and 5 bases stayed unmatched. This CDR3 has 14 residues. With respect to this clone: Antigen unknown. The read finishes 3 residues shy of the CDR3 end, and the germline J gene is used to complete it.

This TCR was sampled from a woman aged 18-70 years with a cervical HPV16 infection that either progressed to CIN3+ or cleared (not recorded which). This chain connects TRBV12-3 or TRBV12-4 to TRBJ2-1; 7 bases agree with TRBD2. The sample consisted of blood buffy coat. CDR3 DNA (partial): TGTGCCAGCAGTTTAAGGCAGGGAGGGAATGAG. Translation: CASSLRQGGNE. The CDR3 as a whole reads CASSLRQGGNEQFF.